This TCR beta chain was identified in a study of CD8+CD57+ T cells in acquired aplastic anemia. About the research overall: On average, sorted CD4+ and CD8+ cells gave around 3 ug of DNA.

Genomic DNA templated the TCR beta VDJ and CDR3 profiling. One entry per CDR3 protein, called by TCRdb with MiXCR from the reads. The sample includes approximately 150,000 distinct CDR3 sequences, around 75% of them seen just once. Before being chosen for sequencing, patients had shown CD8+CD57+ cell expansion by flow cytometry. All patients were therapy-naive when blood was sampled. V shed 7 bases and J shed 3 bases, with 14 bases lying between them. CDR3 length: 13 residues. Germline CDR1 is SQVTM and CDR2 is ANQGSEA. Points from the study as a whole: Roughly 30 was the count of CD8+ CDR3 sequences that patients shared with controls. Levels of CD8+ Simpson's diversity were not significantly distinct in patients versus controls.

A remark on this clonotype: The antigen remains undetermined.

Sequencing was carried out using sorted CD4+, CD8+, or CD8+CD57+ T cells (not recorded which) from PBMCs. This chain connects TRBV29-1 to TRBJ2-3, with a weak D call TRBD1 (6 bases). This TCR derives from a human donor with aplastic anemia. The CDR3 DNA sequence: TGCAGCGCGAATCCTACAGGGACAGATACGCAGTATTTT. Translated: CSANPTGTDTQYF.